One and the same sample provided the 22 T cell receptor beta chains below, sequenced in a study of blood T cell repertoires in COVID-19. The assay was immunoSEQ multiplex PCR, and TCRdb's table has in-frame clones only and misses some. The sample shows 190,000 or so clones, about 91% of them seen only once. What was sequenced was peripheral blood. Receptor source: a woman younger than 45 with acute or convalescent COVID-19.

The chain couples TRBV5-1 to TRBJ2-2; maybe TRBD2 (5 bases). V dropped 1 base and J dropped 5 bases, with 9 bases sitting between them. The CDR3 totals 14 residues. Germline V gene lookup returns CDR1 SGHRS and CDR2 YFSETQ. CDR3: CASSLSPGTGELFF. The CDR3 region has the DNA TGCGCCAGCAGCTTGTCACCGGGAACCGGGGAGCTGTTTTTT.

The chain combines TRBV6-1 with TRBJ1-1, with D possibly matching TRBD1 (5 bases). Germline assignment: CDR1 MNHNS and CDR2 SASEGT. This CDR3 comprises 14 residues. V lost 1 base, J lost 2 bases, and 8 bases lay in between. As DNA, the CDR3 is TGTGCCAGCAGTGAAGTAGGGGATAACACTGAAGCTTTCTTT. Its translation is CASSEVGDNTEAFF.

Here the CDR3 reads CASSDRLAGGSGELFF. The CDR3 DNA reads as TGTGCCAGCAGCGATAGACTAGCGGGAGGGTCCGGGGAGCTGTTTTTT. The rearrangement uses TRBV2 and TRBJ2-2, with TRBD2 matching 14 bases. Germline CDR1 is SNHLY and CDR2 is FYNNEI. The CDR3 totals 16 residues. V lost 6 bases to trimming and J lost 6 bases; unmatched junction nucleotides: 6.

The rearrangement uses TRBV28 and TRBJ2-7; TRBD1 agrees at 7 bases. The V and J ends lost 6 bases and 1 base, in that order; junction bases with no gene match: 3. Germline V gives CDR1 MDHEN, CDR2 SYDVKM. The CDR3 is made up of 13 amino acids. CDR3 nucleotides: TGTGCCAGCAGGCCGGGACAGTCCTACGAGCAGTACTTC. It yields the protein CASRPGQSYEQYF.

The chain employs TRBV10-1 and TRBJ2-7; no clear D. CDR3 length equals 14 residues. The germline V and J ends were trimmed by 0 bases and 5 bases, with 11 bases remaining between them. Germline CDR1 reads WNHNN; CDR2 reads SYGVQD (reference sequence). CDR3 nucleotide sequence: TGCGCCAGCAGTGAGTCGAGCTCTAACCACGAGCAGTACTTC. Protein product: CASSESSSNHEQYF.

This sequence joins TRBV27 and TRBJ1-6; 8 nucleotides match TRBD1. The CDR3 is 16 amino acids. Trimming at V came to 7 bases and at J to 13 bases, leaving 18 bases not matched to a gene. The V gene's germline CDR1 is MNHEY and CDR2 SMNVEV (reference sequence). This chain's CDR3 is CASMIRSGQVFSPLHF. The CDR3 DNA reads as TGTGCCAGCATGATTCGCTCGGGACAGGTTTTTTCCCCCCTCCACTTT.

This clone was detected only once. The chain recombines TRBV28 with TRBJ2-1; D not resolved. The CDR3 is 11 residues long. Germline values: CDR1 MDHEN, CDR2 SYDVKM. V was pared by 4 bases and J by 5 bases, with 3 bases between. The CDR3 here is CASSSDNEQFF. The CDR3 DNA reads as TGTGCCAGCAGTTCTGACAATGAGCAGTTCTTC.

This clone was seen just once. The chain couples TRBV5-1 to TRBJ1-2; TRBD1 might be the D (6 bases). V was cut by 0 bases and J by 6 bases, with 15 bases left in between. The germline V gene encodes CDR1 SGHRS and CDR2 YFSETQ. This CDR3 comprises 15 residues. The CDR3 nucleotides read TGCGCCAGCAGCTTGGAGGCAGGGGTTATTAATGGCTACACCTTC. Encoded protein: CASSLEAGVINGYTF.

V and J are TRBV28 and TRBJ2-1; no firm D call. The V gene lost 7 bases and the J gene lost 9 bases, with 10 bases spanning the gap. Germline V CDR1 and CDR2: MDHEN, SYDVKM. The CDR3 is 11 residues long. The CDR3 reads CASNSMREQFF. The CDR3, as DNA: TGTGCCAGCAACTCAATGCGTGAGCAGTTCTTC. The whole variable domain, filled in from reference TRBV28 and TRBJ2-1, reads DVKVTQSSRYLVKRTGEKVFLECVQDMDHENMFWYRQDPGLGLRLIYFSYDVKMKEKGDIPEGYSVSREKKERFSLILESASTNQTSMYLCASNSMREQFFGPGTRLTVL.

This clone was seen just once. This chain uses TRBV30 with TRBJ1-2, with 11 bases that match TRBD1. V lost 5 bases and J lost 7; bases outside the gene matches: 3. The CDR3 spans 12 residues. Germline lookup yields CDR1 GTSNPN and CDR2 SVGIG (reference sequence). The CDR3 sequence: CAWPGTGGGYTF. The CDR3 bases are TGTGCCTGGCCCGGGACAGGGGGTGGCTACACCTTC.

The rearrangement uses TRBV19 and TRBJ1-5; D is undetermined. CDR3 length: 15 amino acids. V lost 3 bases and J lost 0, with 9 bases in between. Germline loops: CDR1 LNHDA, CDR2 SQIVND (reference sequence). The CDR3 DNA reads as TGTGCCAGTAGTATTAATGTAAATAGCAATCAGCCCCAGCATTTT. Protein sequence: CASSINVNSNQPQHF.

This chain links TRBV28 with TRBJ1-1; D remains unclear. The CDR3 extends over 15 amino acids. CDR1 and CDR2 (germline): MDHEN, SYDVKM. Between the trimmed V and J ends, which lost 5 bases and 2 bases, there was a span of 15 bases. The CDR3 protein is CASSGAGALNTEAFF. CDR3 sequence (DNA): TGTGCCAGCAGTGGTGCGGGTGCCCTCAACACTGAAGCTTTCTTT.

This chain uses TRBV5-1 with TRBJ2-5; D is unclear. V was clipped by 1 base and J by 5 bases, with 9 bases between them. The germline gives CDR1 SGHRS, CDR2 YFSETQ. The CDR3 contains 13 residues. The CDR3 DNA is TGCGCCAGCAGCTTGTTCTATTCGGAGACCCAGTACTTC. It is translated as CASSLFYSETQYF.

The chain uses TRBV7-4 and TRBJ2-3; TRBD1 matches 7 bases. J lost 7 bases, V lost 1 base, and 11 bases had no gene match. Per germline, CDR1 SGHVT and CDR2 SQSDAQ. This CDR3 comprises 16 residues. This chain's CDR3 is CASSLGGTVGLNTQYF. The CDR3 region has the DNA TGTGCCAGCAGCTTAGGAGGGACAGTGGGGTTAAATACGCAGTATTTT.

The chain joins TRBV5-1 to TRBJ2-3, with D maybe TRBD2 (6 bases). Looked up from germline, CDR1 is SGHRS and CDR2 is YFSETQ. V lost 4 bases, J lost 4 bases, and 13 bases lay in between. This CDR3 comprises 14 residues. CDR3 DNA: TGCGCCAGCAGCGACGGACTATTCCCAGATACGCAGTATTTT. Amino acids: CASSDGLFPDTQYF.

This chain joins TRBV4-2 and TRBJ2-7; 8 bases align to TRBD1. CDR1 is LGHNA and CDR2 is YNFKEQ in the germline V gene. The junction had 11 bases not matched to a gene; V was cut back by 4 bases and J by 12 bases. This CDR3 comprises 13 residues. The chain's CDR3 is CASSRASDRGAYF. CDR3 sequence (DNA): TGTGCCAGCAGCCGAGCCTCCGACAGGGGCGCGTACTTC.

V is TRBV28 and J is TRBJ1-4, with D perhaps TRBD1 (5 bases). The germline V and J ends were trimmed by 4 bases and 10 bases, with 19 bases remaining between them. Germline assignment: CDR1 MDHEN and CDR2 SYDVKM. CDR3 length: 15 residues. CDR3 sequence reads: CASSYAQPGLGKLFF. For the CDR3, the DNA is TGTGCCAGCAGTTACGCTCAACCGGGACTTGGAAAACTGTTTTTT.

The rearrangement links TRBV30 to TRBJ2-7, with D possibly being TRBD1 (5 bases). The CDR3 sequence is 13 residues long. Germline assignment: CDR1 GTSNPN and CDR2 SVGIG (reference sequence). V was cut by 4 bases and J by 6 bases, with 16 bases left in between. The CDR3 bases are TGTGCCTGGATGCCAGGCGCAAGGGGCGAGCAGTACTTC. Translation gives CAWMPGARGEQYF. Variable domain in full (rest from reference TRBV30 and TRBJ2-7): SQTIHQWPATLVQPVGSPLSLECTVEGTSNPNLYWYRQAAGRGLQLLFYSVGIGQISSEVPQNLSASRPQDRQFILSSKKLLLSDSGFYLCAWMPGARGEQYFGPGTRLTVT.

The V gene is TRBV6-6, the J gene TRBJ1-2; 10 bases are shared with TRBD1. Germline CDR1 is MNHNY and CDR2 is SVGAGI (reference sequence). CDR3 length: 14 residues. Losses at the gene ends were 4 bases for V and 10 bases for J; bases not matched to a gene: 9. CDR3 in amino acids: CASSSTGTGVAYTF. The CDR3 DNA reads TGTGCCAGCAGTTCGACCGGGACAGGGGTGGCCTACACCTTC.

V gene TRBV4-1 combines with J gene TRBJ1-3; D is unclear. This CDR3 is 16 amino acids long. CDR1 and CDR2 (germline): MGHRA, YSYEKL. Between the trimmed V and J ends, which lost 4 bases and 0 bases, there was a span of 13 bases. CDR3 in DNA: TGCGCCAGCAGCCGCACCCCGCCCTACTCTGGAAACACCATATATTTT. Translated, it gives CASSRTPPYSGNTIYF.

The V and J genes are TRBV6-5 and TRBJ2-3, with 9 bases that match TRBD1. V lost 6 bases, J lost 5 bases, and 3 bases stayed unmatched. The CDR3 loop spans 13 amino acids. The germline V gene has CDR1 MNHEY and CDR2 SVGAGI. The CDR3 loop is CASSGDREDTQYF. DNA for the CDR3: TGTGCCAGCAGCGGGGACAGGGAAGATACGCAGTATTTT.

This chain joins TRBV9 and TRBJ1-2, with D hard to call. Trimming removed 6 bases at V and 3 bases at J, with 15 bases between. The germline V gene has CDR1 SGDLS and CDR2 YYNGEE. The CDR3 sequence is 14 residues long. The chain's CDR3 is CASNLGPGDYGYTF. CDR3 sequence (DNA): TGTGCCAGCAACCTCGGGCCCGGGGACTATGGCTACACCTTC.